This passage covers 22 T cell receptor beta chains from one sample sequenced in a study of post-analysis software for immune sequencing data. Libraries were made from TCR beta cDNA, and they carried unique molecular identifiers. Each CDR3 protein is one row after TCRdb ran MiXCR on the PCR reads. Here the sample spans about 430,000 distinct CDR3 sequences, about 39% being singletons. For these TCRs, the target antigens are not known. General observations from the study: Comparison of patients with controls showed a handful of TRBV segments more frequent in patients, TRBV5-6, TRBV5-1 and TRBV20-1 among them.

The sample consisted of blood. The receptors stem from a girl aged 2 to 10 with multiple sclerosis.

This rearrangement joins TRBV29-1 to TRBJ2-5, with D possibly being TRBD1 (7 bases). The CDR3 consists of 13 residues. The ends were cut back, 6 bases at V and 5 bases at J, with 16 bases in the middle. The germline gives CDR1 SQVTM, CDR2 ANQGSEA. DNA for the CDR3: TGCAGCGTCCGACAGGGAGGCGTGGAGACCCAGTACTTC. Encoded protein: CSVRQGGVETQYF.

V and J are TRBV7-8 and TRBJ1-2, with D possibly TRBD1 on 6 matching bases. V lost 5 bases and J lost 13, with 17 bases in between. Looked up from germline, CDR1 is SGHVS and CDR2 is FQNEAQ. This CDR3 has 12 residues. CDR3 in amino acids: CASSLPGQPGTF. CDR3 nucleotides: TGTGCCAGCAGCCTCCCTGGACAGCCTGGCACCTTC.

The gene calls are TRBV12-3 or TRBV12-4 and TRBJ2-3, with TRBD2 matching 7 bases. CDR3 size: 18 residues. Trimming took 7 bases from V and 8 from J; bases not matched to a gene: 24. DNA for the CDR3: TGTGCCAGCAATTTGTCTTCAAGGGGACTATCCAACAGTGCTACGCAGTATTTT. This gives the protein CASNLSSRGLSNSATQYF.

CDR3 coding DNA: TGTGCCAGCAGCCTCCTAGGGGCACTTGGCACAGATACGCAGTATTTT. Its protein product is CASSLLGALGTDTQYF. The chain joins TRBV3-1 to TRBJ2-3; a possible D gene is TRBD1 (5 bases). With 4 bases removed from V and 1 base from J, the gap between germline ends came to 15 bases. The germline gives CDR1 LGHDT, CDR2 YNNKEL (reference sequence). The CDR3 contains 16 residues.

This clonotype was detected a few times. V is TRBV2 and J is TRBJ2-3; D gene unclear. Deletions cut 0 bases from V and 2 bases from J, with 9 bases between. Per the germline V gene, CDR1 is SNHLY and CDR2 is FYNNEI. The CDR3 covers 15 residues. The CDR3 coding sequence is TGTGCCAGCAGTGAAGCTAGGTCTTACACAGATACGCAGTATTTT. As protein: CASSEARSYTDTQYF.

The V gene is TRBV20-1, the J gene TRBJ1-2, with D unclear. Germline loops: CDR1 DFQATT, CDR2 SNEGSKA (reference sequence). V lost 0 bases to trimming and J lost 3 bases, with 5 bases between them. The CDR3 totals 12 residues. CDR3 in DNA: TGCAGTGCTAGAGATGGGGACTATGGCTACACCTTC. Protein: CSARDGDYGYTF.

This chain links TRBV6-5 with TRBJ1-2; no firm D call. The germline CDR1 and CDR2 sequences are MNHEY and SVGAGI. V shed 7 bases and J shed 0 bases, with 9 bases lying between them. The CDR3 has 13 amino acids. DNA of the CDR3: TGTGCCAGCAAAAACGGTCCTAACTATGGCTACACCTTC. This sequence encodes CASKNGPNYGYTF.

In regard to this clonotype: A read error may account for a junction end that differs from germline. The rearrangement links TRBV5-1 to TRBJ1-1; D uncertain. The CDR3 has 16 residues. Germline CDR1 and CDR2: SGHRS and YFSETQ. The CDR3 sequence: CASSLVSLGENAEAFF. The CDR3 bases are TGCGCCAGCAGCTTGGTGTCGTTGGGAGAGAACGCTGAAGCTTTCTTT.

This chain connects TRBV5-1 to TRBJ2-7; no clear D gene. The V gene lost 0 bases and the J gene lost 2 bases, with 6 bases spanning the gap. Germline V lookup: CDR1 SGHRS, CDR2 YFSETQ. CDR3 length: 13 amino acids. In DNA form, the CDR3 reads TGCGCCAGCAGCTTGGCCAGAGCCTACGAGCAGTACTTC. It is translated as CASSLARAYEQYF.

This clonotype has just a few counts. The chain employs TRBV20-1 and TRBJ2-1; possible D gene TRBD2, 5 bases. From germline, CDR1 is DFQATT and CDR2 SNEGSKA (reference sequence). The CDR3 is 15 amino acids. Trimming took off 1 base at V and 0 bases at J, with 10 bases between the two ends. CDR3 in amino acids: CSARGTPSSYNEQFF. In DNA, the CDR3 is TGCAGTGCTAGAGGGACTCCGAGCTCCTACAATGAGCAGTTCTTC.

The CDR3 coding sequence is TGTGCCAGCAGGGAACCCAACAGGGGGGAAGAGCAGTTCTTC. Its protein is CASREPNRGEEQFF. The V and J genes are TRBV28 and TRBJ2-1; TRBD1 matches 8 bases. The CDR3 runs to 14 residues. V dropped 6 bases and J dropped 10; count of bases not matched to a gene: 11. Germline V CDR1 and CDR2: MDHEN, SYDVKM.

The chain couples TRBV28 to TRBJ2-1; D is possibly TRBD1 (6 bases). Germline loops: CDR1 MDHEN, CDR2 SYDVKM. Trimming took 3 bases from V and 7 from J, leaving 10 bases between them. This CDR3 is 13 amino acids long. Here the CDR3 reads CASSLRGSNEQFF. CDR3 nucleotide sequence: TGTGCCAGCAGTTTGAGGGGGAGTAATGAGCAGTTCTTC.

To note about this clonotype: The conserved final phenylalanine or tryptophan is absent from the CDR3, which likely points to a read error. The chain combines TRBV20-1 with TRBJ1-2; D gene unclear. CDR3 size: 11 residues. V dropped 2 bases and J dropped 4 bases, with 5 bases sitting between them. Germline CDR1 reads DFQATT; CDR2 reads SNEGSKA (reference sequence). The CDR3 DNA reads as TGCAGTGCTAGACCTAGCTATGGCTACACCTTA. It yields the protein CSARPSYGYTL.

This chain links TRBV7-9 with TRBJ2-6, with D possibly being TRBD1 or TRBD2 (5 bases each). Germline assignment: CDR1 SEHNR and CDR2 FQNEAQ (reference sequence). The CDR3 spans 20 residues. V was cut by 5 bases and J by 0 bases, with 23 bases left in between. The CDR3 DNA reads TGTGCCAGCAGCCATAGATTCTTACGGGACCGCACCTCTGGGGCCAACGTCCTGACTTTC. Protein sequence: CASSHRFLRDRTSGANVLTF.

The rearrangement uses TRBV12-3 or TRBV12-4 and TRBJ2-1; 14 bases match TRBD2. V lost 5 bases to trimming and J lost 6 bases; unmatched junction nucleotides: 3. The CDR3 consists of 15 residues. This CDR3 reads CASSRLAGGGNEQFF. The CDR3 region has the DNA TGTGCCAGCAGTAGACTAGCGGGAGGGGGCAATGAGCAGTTCTTC.

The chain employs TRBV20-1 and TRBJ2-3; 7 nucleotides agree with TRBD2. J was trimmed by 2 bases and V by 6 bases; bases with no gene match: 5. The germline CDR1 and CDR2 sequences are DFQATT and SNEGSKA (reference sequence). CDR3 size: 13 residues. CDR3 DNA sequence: TGCAGTGCAAGGACTAGTCACACAGATACGCAGTATTTT. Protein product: CSARTSHTDTQYF.

CDR3 in DNA: TGTGCCAGCAGCCCGGGCCAACCGCTGGACGAGCAGTACTTC. Translation gives CASSPGQPLDEQYF. This sequence joins TRBV4-2 and TRBJ2-7; no firm D call. V was shortened by 4 bases and J by 5 bases, with 15 bases between the two germline ends. CDR1 and CDR2 from the germline V gene are LGHNA and YNFKEQ. This CDR3 is 14 amino acids long.

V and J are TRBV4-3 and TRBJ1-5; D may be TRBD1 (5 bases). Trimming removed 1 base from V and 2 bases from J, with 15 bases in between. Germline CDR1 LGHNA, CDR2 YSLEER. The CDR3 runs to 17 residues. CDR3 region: CASSQAWGTGGNQPQHF. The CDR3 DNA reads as TGCGCCAGCAGCCAAGCTTGGGGGACGGGTGGCAATCAGCCCCAGCATTTT.

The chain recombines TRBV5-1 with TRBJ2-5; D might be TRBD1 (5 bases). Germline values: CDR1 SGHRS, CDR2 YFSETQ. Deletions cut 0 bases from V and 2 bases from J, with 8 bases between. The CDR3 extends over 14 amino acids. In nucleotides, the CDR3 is TGCGCCAGCAGCTTGGTGGGGCAACAAGAGACCCAGTACTTC. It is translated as CASSLVGQQETQYF.

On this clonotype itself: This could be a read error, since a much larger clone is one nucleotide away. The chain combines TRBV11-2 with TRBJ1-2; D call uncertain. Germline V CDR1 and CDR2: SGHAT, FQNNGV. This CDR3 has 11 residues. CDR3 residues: CASSSNYGCTF. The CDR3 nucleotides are TGTGCCAGCAGTTCCAACTATGGCTGCACCTTC.

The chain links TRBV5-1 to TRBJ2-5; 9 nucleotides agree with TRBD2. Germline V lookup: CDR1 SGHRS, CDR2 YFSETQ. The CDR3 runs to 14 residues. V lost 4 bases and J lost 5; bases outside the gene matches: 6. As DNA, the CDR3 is TGCGCCAGCAGCCCTAGCGGGATACGGGAGACCCAGTACTTC. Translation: CASSPSGIRETQYF.

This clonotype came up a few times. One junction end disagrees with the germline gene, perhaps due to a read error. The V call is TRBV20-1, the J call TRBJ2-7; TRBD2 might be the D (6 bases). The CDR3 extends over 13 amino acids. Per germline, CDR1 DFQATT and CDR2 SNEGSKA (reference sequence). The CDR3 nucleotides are TGCAGTGCTAGATGGGCGGGATCCTACGAACAGTACTTC. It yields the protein CSARWAGSYEQYF.